This T cell receptor beta chain stems from a study of shared clonotypes between healthy human individuals. Study-wide background: Per donor, three plates held CD4 naive cells, three held CD4 memory, two held CD8 naive and one held CD8 memory.

As defined, naive CD8 cells were CD45RO-negative and positively selected for CCR7, with terminally differentiated effector memory CD45RA+ cells excluded. It was across several immunoSEQ plates that each subset's genomic DNA was evenly split. Clones were sequenced by immunoSEQ multiplex PCR, and TCRdb holds only the in-frame ones, with some missing. The sample records millions of clones, approximately 94% being singletons. The V segment lost 2 bases and the J segment 2 bases; nucleotides outside the gene matches: 0. The CDR3 is 15 amino acids. Germline V gene sequence: CDR1 ENHRY, CDR2 SYGVKD. Regarding this clone: What it recognizes is unknown.

Study-wide results and limits: Only blood was sampled; tissue repertoires likely differ. The generation probabilities recorded for non-shared clonotypes fell below those of clonotypes shared by all four donors.

This clonotype was sampled from a man aged 18 to 29 in good health. This chain connects TRBV10-3 to TRBJ2-5, with 12 positions matching TRBD2. The material sequenced was naive CD8+ T cells sorted from blood. The CDR3 region is CAISEGLAGQETQYF. CDR3 bases: TGTGCCATCAGTGAGGGACTAGCGGGACAAGAGACCCAGTACTTC.